The present entry profiles one T cell receptor beta chain with its context. Its antigen remains undetermined. Nothing much larger sits one base from this clone, and base qualities are not available. The sample originates from a study of blood T cell repertoires in COVID-19 (TCRdb year 2020). Concerning the study at large: The collaborator samples originated in the United States, Italy and Spain and spanned the acute and convalescent phases of COVID-19. The material from the prospective study consisted of cDNA or gDNA derived from T cells, B-cell-depleted T cells, or PBMCs. Deeply sampled blood TCRbeta repertoires from subjects exposed to, actively infected with, or recovered from COVID-19 were included in the dataset. The samples were drawn from the first 160 participants of the ongoing ImmuneRACE study and from 1,254 subjects provided by 6 global collaborators. Sample metadata almost always included a de-identified subject ID, COVID-19 status, age in years and sex. The repertoires were made available in a free public database intended to serve as a resource for research on the immune response to SARS-CoV-2. HLA class I and class II types, where available, came from metadata supplied by the sample provider rather than from assay-based typing.

The CDR3 covers 18 residues, taking in both the cysteine and the phenylalanine. Only CDR3 DNA is held: 54 bases, read in frame from base 1. The CDR1 and CDR2 encoded by the germline V gene are SGHRS and YFSETQ. Unmatched junction bases come to 13, with V trimmed by 4 bases and J by 3 bases. Participants in the prospective study were aged about 18 to 90 years, lived in about two dozen United States geographic areas, and enrolled through a virtual design. In the prospective study, participants were assigned to cohorts based on the clinical history participants reported in a screening survey and a study questionnaire. In the prospective study, mobile phlebotomists collected whole blood, serum and a nasopharyngeal or oropharyngeal swab from each participant. Over a roughly 2-month period, participants in the prospective study had the option of providing additional blood draws and questionnaires. Prospective study blood samples were shipped either frozen or at room temperature before DNA extraction.

General conclusions and limits of the study: How much clinical and demographic metadata was included differed by source and by participant, and the metadata was provided uncurated.

TCRbeta CDR3 regions were amplified from genomic DNA by means of the immunoSEQ Assay, a bias-controlled multiplex PCR. Under the source paper's analysis protocol: Within the assay, amplification of reference gene primers was used to estimate how many nucleated cells each sample contained. To quantify the absolute abundance of each unique TCRbeta CDR3 rearrangement, sequence reads were collapsed and filtered. For each sample, productive Simpson clonality was calculated as the square root of Simpson's diversity index across productive rearrangements. Sourced from immuneACCESS, this table was stored by TCRdb with only in-frame sequences that have V and J called. A share of the clones is absent; for the studies checked, an unresolved V gene accounts for under half, and the remainder has no known explanation. Clonal size and the V and J genes are those of that table, whereas D and trimming came from the DNA. A total of hundreds of thousands of clones appear in this sample, around 90% of them only once. The ten largest clones add up to 2% to 2.5% of the sample.

The chain employs TRBV5-1 and TRBJ1-5; 10 bases in the junction line up with TRBD1. The sequencing input was PBMCs or T cells enriched from blood (not recorded which). The origin of this receptor is a woman in her thirties or forties with acute COVID-19. CDR3 loop: CASSRCPGTGEDNQPQHF. The sequence in DNA is TGCGCCAGCAGCCGATGTCCCGGGACAGGGGAGGACAATCAGCCCCAGCATTTT.